This is a list of T cell receptor beta chains from one sample in a study of beta chain features in type 1 diabetes. Assay: immunoSEQ multiplex PCR; the TCRdb copy retains only in-frame clones and omits some. The table has about 710,000 clones, 11% to 15% seen once. Sequencing was carried out using naive CD4+ T cells from blood. The receptors come from a man younger than 35 with type 1 diabetes. CDR3s include the opening cysteine and the closing phenylalanine or tryptophan. D genes are given only for firm matches. Clone size is shown for a subset of rows, as once, few, many or a class of expanded clone.

cdr3_length j_call d_call clone_size v_call cdr3_aa cdr3_nt
15 TRBJ1-5 TRBD1 - TRBV6-5 CASSPTGGRNQPQHF TGTGCCAGCAGTCCGACAGGGGGAAGAAACCAGCCCCAGCATTTT
16 TRBJ2-1 - few TRBV30 CAWSPGAVSGYNEQFF TGTGCCTGGAGTCCCGGGGCGGTAAGTGGCTACAATGAGCAGTTCTTC
13 TRBJ1-5 - few TRBV6-5 CASARGPDQPQHF TGTGCCAGCGCCAGGGGCCCAGATCAGCCCCAGCATTTT
15 TRBJ1-1 - few TRBV30 CAWVPGLRTFTEAFF TGTGCCTGGGTACCGGGACTCCGGACCTTCACTGAAGCTTTCTTT
15 TRBJ2-1 - - TRBV12-2 CASRSGTSGDNEQFF TGTGCAAGTCGCTCGGGGACTAGCGGCGACAATGAGCAGTTCTTC
14 TRBJ2-7 - few TRBV6-5 CASSYLEGYYEQYF TGTGCCAGCAGTTATCTGGAGGGCTACTACGAGCAGTACTTC
15 TRBJ2-5 TRBD1 few TRBV5-6 CASSIDRGHQETQYF TGTGCCAGCAGCATTGACAGGGGGCACCAAGAGACCCAGTACTTC
14 TRBJ2-1 - - TRBV4-1 CASSQGFLGGKQFF TGCGCCAGCAGCCAAGGGTTCCTTGGCGGCAAGCAGTTCTTC
13 TRBJ1-6 - - TRBV15 CATSFEKNSPLHF TGTGCCACCAGCTTTGAAAAGAATTCACCCCTCCACTTT
13 TRBJ1-1 TRBD1 few TRBV5-1 CASSPPGQGAAFF TGCGCCAGCAGCCCCCCGGGACAGGGTGCGGCTTTCTTT
12 TRBJ1-1 TRBD1 - TRBV29-1 CSSGQGNTEAFF TGCAGCTCGGGACAGGGGAACACTGAAGCTTTCTTT
12 TRBJ1-2 - few TRBV7-9 CASSLVVGGYTF TGTGCCAGCAGCTTAGTGGTCGGTGGCTACACCTTC
15 TRBJ1-6 - - TRBV28 CASSFLQGDNSPLHF TGTGCCAGCAGTTTTCTACAGGGTGATAATTCACCCCTCCACTTT
13 TRBJ1-2 - - TRBV28 CAVKGRGNYGYTF TGTGCCGTCAAGGGCAGGGGTAACTATGGCTACACCTTC
9 TRBJ2-5 - - TRBV20-1 CSAQETQYF TGCAGTGCTCAGGAGACCCAGTACTTC
14 TRBJ1-2 - few TRBV14 CASSQDRTAYGYTF TGTGCCAGCAGCCAAGATCGGACAGCTTATGGCTACACCTTC
15 TRBJ2-5 - - TRBV9 CASSARSSLWETQYF TGTGCCAGCAGCGCTCGGAGCTCACTGTGGGAGACCCAGTACTTC
16 TRBJ2-7 TRBD1 - TRBV27 CASSSRPGQGAYEQYF TGTGCCAGCAGCTCTAGACCGGGACAGGGGGCCTACGAGCAGTACTTC
14 TRBJ2-3 - few TRBV7-2 CASSQASGTDTQYF TGTGCCAGCAGCCAGGCTAGCGGCACAGATACGCAGTATTTT
14 TRBJ2-5 - - TRBV5-6 CASSLGTAQETQYF TGTGCCAGCAGCTTGGGGACAGCCCAAGAGACCCAGTACTTC
14 TRBJ2-3 - few TRBV10-3 CAIMRAEGTDTQYF TGTGCCATCATGAGGGCAGAAGGCACAGATACGCAGTATTTT
14 TRBJ2-7 - few TRBV18 CASSPPADRYEQYF TGTGCCAGCTCACCACCGGCTGACCGGTACGAGCAGTACTTC
16 TRBJ2-1 TRBD2 few TRBV29-1 CSVDRGAGNSYNEQFF TGCAGCGTTGACCGGGGAGCGGGAAACTCCTACAATGAGCAGTTCTTC
16 TRBJ2-3 TRBD1 few TRBV7-2 CASSVAGTGGTDTQYF TGTGCCAGCAGCGTAGCCGGGACAGGGGGGACAGATACGCAGTATTTT
15 TRBJ2-7 TRBD1 few TRBV18 CASSLRDSNSYEQYF TGTGCCAGCTCACTTCGGGACAGTAACTCCTACGAGCAGTACTTC
15 TRBJ2-2 TRBD1 few TRBV10-3 CAISERTGRTGELFF TGTGCCATCAGTGAGCGGACAGGAAGAACCGGGGAGCTGTTTTTT
15 TRBJ1-1 - - TRBV29-1 CSVEGLGQLNTEAFF TGCAGCGTTGAAGGTCTAGGACAACTGAACACTGAAGCTTTCTTT
12 TRBJ1-6 - few TRBV6-6 CACYREGSPLHF TGTGCCTGTTACAGGGAGGGTTCACCCCTCCACTTT
15 TRBJ2-3 TRBD2 few TRBV30 CAWSWGGKGTDTQYF TGTGCCTGGAGCTGGGGGGGGAAGGGGACAGATACGCAGTATTTT
14 TRBJ2-3 - - TRBV30 CAWSVLVAGDTQYF TGTGCCTGGAGTGTACTGGTCGCGGGAGATACGCAGTATTTT
15 TRBJ2-3 - few TRBV6-5 CASSSPGGRTDTQYF TGTGCCAGCAGTTCCCCTGGGGGACGCACAGATACGCAGTATTTT
13 TRBJ2-1 TRBD2 few TRBV6-6 CASSSSGYNEQFF TGTGCCAGCAGTTCTAGCGGTTACAATGAGCAGTTCTTC
15 TRBJ1-6 - - TRBV9 CASSVGNIGVSPLHF TGTGCCAGCAGCGTAGGGAACATTGGGGTTTCACCCCTCCACTTT
13 TRBJ1-2 - - TRBV30 CAWRRGGNYGYTF TGTGCCTGGAGGAGGGGGGGTAACTATGGCTACACCTTC
20 TRBJ2-3 - - TRBV28 CASSFITGPPRAGYTDTQYF TGTGCCAGCAGTTTTATAACTGGTCCCCCGAGGGCAGGGTACACAGATACGCAGTATTTT
16 TRBJ1-2 TRBD1 few TRBV5-4 CASSLARTGLESKNTF TGTGCCAGCAGCTTGGCCAGGACAGGGCTGGAGTCTAAGAACACCTTC
13 TRBJ1-1 - few TRBV18 CASSPGQNTEAFF TGTGCCAGCTCCCCAGGACAAAACACTGAAGCTTTCTTT
14 TRBJ2-1 TRBD2 - TRBV30 CAWSSSGGYNEQFF TGTGCCTGGAGTAGTAGCGGGGGATACAATGAGCAGTTCTTC
14 TRBJ1-2 - - TRBV6-5 CASTQGRANYGYTF TGTGCCAGCACCCAGGGACGAGCTAACTATGGCTACACCTTC
12 TRBJ1-2 - few TRBV28 CASSFETYGYTF TGTGCCAGCAGTTTTGAGACTTATGGCTACACCTTC
16 TRBJ2-6 - - TRBV28 CASSLFGSSGANVLTF TGTGCCAGCAGTTTATTCGGCAGCTCTGGGGCCAACGTCCTGACTTTC
22 TRBJ2-1 TRBD2 few TRBV2 CASSTAPLGLAGGPSSYNEQFF TGTGCCAGCAGTACAGCCCCTTTGGGACTAGCGGGAGGGCCTAGCTCCTACAATGAGCAGTTCTTC
13 TRBJ1-2 TRBD1 - TRBV7-2 CASSRDRGDGYTF TGTGCCAGCAGCCGCGACAGGGGCGATGGCTACACCTTC
18 TRBJ2-3 TRBD2 - TRBV7-2 CASSLWTSGSGFQDTQYF TGTGCCAGCAGCTTATGGACTAGCGGGAGCGGTTTTCAAGATACGCAGTATTTT
13 TRBJ2-7 TRBD2 - TRBV11-2 CASSIPGRTSGSF TGTGCCAGCAGCATCCCCGGGAGGACTAGCGGATCTTTC
14 TRBJ2-2 - - TRBV11-3 CASSRESNTGELFF TGTGCCAGCAGCAGGGAATCGAACACCGGGGAGCTGTTTTTT
16 TRBJ1-2 TRBD1 - TRBV4-3 CASSQVGSRQGYGYTF TGCGCCAGCAGCCAAGTGGGTTCTCGACAGGGCTATGGCTACACCTTC
14 TRBJ1-1 - - TRBV5-4 CASSLVGQNTEAFF TGTGCCAGCAGCTTGGTGGGCCAGAACACTGAAGCTTTCTTT
14 TRBJ2-7 - few TRBV27 CASSASPGAYEQYF TGTGCCAGCAGTGCCTCTCCAGGGGCCTACGAGCAGTACTTC
16 TRBJ1-6 - - TRBV5-1 CASSLAETSGNSPLHF TGCGCCAGCAGCTTGGCCGAGACCAGCGGGAATTCACCCCTCCACTTT